This is a list of T cell receptor beta chains from one sample in a study of sequential checkpoint blockade in melanoma. Clones were sequenced by immunoSEQ multiplex PCR, and TCRdb holds only the in-frame ones, with some missing. The data contain approximately 21,000 clones, 65% to 90% of them singletons. Material: CD8+ T cells sorted from blood (inferred from file names), obtained from a patient given nivolumab and ipilimumab in sequence. The receptors shown here come from a human donor with melanoma. The CDR3 runs from the conserved cysteine through the conserved F or W. D genes are given only for firm matches. For some rows the clone size is stated as once, few or many, or as a class when expanded; others skip it.

-	TRBD1	TRBV9	15	TRBJ2-7	CASSVGQSPAYEQYF	TGTGCCAGCAGCGTGGGACAGTCTCCCGCCTACGAGCAGTACTTC
-	TRBD2	TRBV5-8	16	TRBJ2-1	CASSLGFGGAGGEQFF	TGTGCCAGCAGCTTGGGATTCGGGGGGGCCGGGGGTGAGCAGTTCTTC
-	TRBD2	TRBV6-5	16	TRBJ2-7	CASSYSTSGISYEQYF	TGTGCCAGCAGTTACTCGACTAGCGGGATTTCCTACGAGCAGTACTTC
-	TRBD1	TRBV27	14	TRBJ2-7	CASSFGTGAYEQYF	TGTGCCAGCAGTTTTGGGACAGGGGCCTACGAGCAGTACTTC
-	-	TRBV5-8	14	TRBJ1-1	CASSSLVLPTEAFF	TGTGCCAGCAGCTCCCTAGTCCTCCCCACTGAAGCTTTCTTT
-	TRBD2	TRBV28	17	TRBJ2-3	CASSRTGLASLTDTQYF	TGTGCCAGCAGCCGGACGGGACTAGCTTCATTAACAGATACGCAGTATTTT
-	TRBD1	TRBV19	17	TRBJ2-6	CASSRTGAGSGANVLTF	TGTGCCAGTAGTAGGACAGGGGCGGGCTCTGGGGCCAACGTCCTGACTTTC
-	TRBD1	TRBV19	12	TRBJ1-2	CASTQGALGYTF	TGTGCCAGTACTCAGGGGGCGCTTGGCTACACCTTC
-	TRBD1	TRBV28	14	TRBJ1-5	CASSHDRGRQPQHF	TGTGCCAGCAGTCACGACAGGGGCCGTCAGCCCCAGCATTTT
-	TRBD2	TRBV27	16	TRBJ2-3	CASSFLGRGARDTQYF	TGTGCCAGCAGTTTCCTGGGGCGGGGGGCAAGGGATACGCAGTATTTT
-	-	TRBV4-3	14	TRBJ2-7	CASSPGLPDYEQYF	TGCGCCAGCAGCCCAGGGTTACCCGACTACGAGCAGTACTTC
-	TRBD2	TRBV19	15	TRBJ2-3	CASRTGLAVTDTQYF	TGTGCCAGTAGAACGGGACTAGCTGTGACAGATACGCAGTATTTT
-	TRBD1	TRBV5-5	19	TRBJ1-4	CASSLPRQGARATNEKLFF	TGTGCCAGCAGCTTGCCTAGACAGGGGGCCCGTGCAACTAATGAAAAACTGTTTTTT
-	-	TRBV30	15	TRBJ1-5	CAWDTGTLGNQPQHF	TGTGCCTGGGACACCGGGACACTCGGCAATCAGCCCCAGCATTTT
once	TRBD2	TRBV5-1	17	TRBJ2-5	CASSLAPSGGWEETQYF	TGCGCCAGCAGCTTGGCCCCTAGCGGGGGTTGGGAAGAGACCCAGTACTTC
-	TRBD1	TRBV7-8	13	TRBJ1-2	CASSSRDRGLYTF	TGTGCCAGCAGCTCCCGGGACAGGGGGCTCTACACCTTC
few	-	TRBV28	10	TRBJ2-7	CATGAYEQYF	TGTGCCACGGGGGCCTACGAGCAGTACTTC
-	-	TRBV5-4	17	TRBJ2-3	CASSLDRGSVSTDTQYF	TGTGCCAGCAGCTTAGACAGAGGTTCCGTTAGCACAGATACGCAGTATTTT
-	TRBD2	TRBV4-2	14	TRBJ2-1	CASSGGASYNEQFF	TGTGCCAGTAGCGGGGGGGCCTCCTACAATGAGCAGTTCTTC
-	-	TRBV6-5	13	TRBJ1-1	CASSSSENTEAFF	TGTGCCAGCAGTTCGAGCGAGAACACTGAAGCTTTCTTT
-	TRBD2	TRBV7-9	14	TRBJ2-2	CAMALAGTTGELFF	TGTGCCATGGCACTAGCGGGTACCACCGGGGAGCTGTTTTTT
-	TRBD1	TRBV4-3	15	TRBJ2-5	CASSVDRGTGETQYF	TGCGCCAGCAGCGTCGACAGGGGGACCGGGGAGACCCAGTACTTC
-	TRBD1	TRBV4-3	15	TRBJ2-2	CASSQVYRGSGELFF	TGCGCCAGCAGCCAAGTATACAGGGGGTCAGGGGAGCTGTTTTTT
-	-	TRBV4-1	16	TRBJ1-2	CASSQDSAGPGYGYTF	TGCGCCAGCAGCCAAGATAGTGCGGGGCCGGGGTATGGCTACACCTTC
few	-	TRBV10-3	13	TRBJ2-7	CAISESPRYEQYF	TGTGCCATCAGTGAGTCTCCCAGGTACGAGCAGTACTTC
-	TRBD1	TRBV7-3	15	TRBJ2-1	CASSSGTGGVGEQFF	TGTGCCAGCAGCTCCGGGACAGGGGGCGTAGGGGAGCAGTTCTTC
-	TRBD1	TRBV6-5	16	TRBJ1-2	CASSYLGGGGRYGYTF	TGTGCCAGCAGTTACCTCGGTGGAGGGGGCAGATATGGCTACACCTTC
-	-	TRBV21-1	19	TRBJ1-3	CASSKVVGTGLLSGNTIYF	TGTGCCAGCAGCAAGGTAGTCGGGACAGGGTTACTCTCTGGAAACACCATATATTTT
few	-	TRBV6-5	13	TRBJ2-7	CASSYLHGYEQYF	TGTGCCAGCAGTTACCTCCACGGCTACGAGCAGTACTTC
-	-	TRBV5-1	15	TRBJ2-1	CASSLKTESYNEQFF	TGCGCCAGCAGCTTGAAAACGGAGTCCTACAATGAGCAGTTCTTC
-	TRBD1	TRBV7-9	13	TRBJ2-1	CASTQGTYNEQFF	TGTGCCAGTACACAGGGGACCTACAATGAGCAGTTCTTC
-	-	TRBV11-2	16	TRBJ2-7	CASSLDRRGHTYEQYF	TGTGCCAGCAGCTTAGATCGGAGGGGCCACACATACGAGCAGTACTTC
-	TRBD2	TRBV19	10	TRBJ2-1	CATWGGVLFF	TGTGCCACTTGGGGGGGAGTTTTGTTCTTC
few	TRBD1	TRBV9	14	TRBJ2-7	CASSEGTGGFEQYF	TGTGCCAGCAGTGAAGGGACAGGGGGATTCGAGCAGTACTTC
-	-	TRBV4-1	15	TRBJ1-2	CASSQEISQGYGYTF	TGCGCCAGCAGCCAAGAAATAAGTCAGGGCTATGGCTACACCTTC
-	TRBD1	TRBV19	16	TRBJ2-5	CASSTYRDREQETQYF	TGTGCCAGTAGTACATACCGGGACAGAGAGCAAGAGACCCAGTACTTC
-	TRBD1	TRBV11-2	20	TRBJ1-6	CASSLEFYVAGGASGSPLHF	TGTGCCAGCAGCTTAGAGTTCTATGTGGCAGGGGGCGCTTCGGGCTCACCCCTCCACTTT
few	TRBD1	TRBV4-2	17	TRBJ2-6	CASRQDRGSSGANVLTF	TGTGCCAGCAGACAAGACAGGGGAAGTTCTGGGGCCAACGTCCTGACTTTC
-	TRBD1	TRBV28	15	TRBJ1-1	CASSYVQGAGPEAFF	TGTGCCAGCAGTTACGTACAGGGGGCAGGCCCTGAAGCTTTCTTT
-	TRBD1	TRBV29-1	12	TRBJ2-7	CSVGTGGHEQYF	TGCAGCGTGGGGACAGGGGGCCACGAGCAGTACTTC
-	TRBD2	TRBV10-3	15	TRBJ2-1	CAIRVAGGPGNEQFF	TGTGCCATCAGGGTAGCGGGGGGGCCGGGCAATGAGCAGTTCTTC
few	-	TRBV7-9	16	TRBJ1-5	CASSQDVSGFNQPQHF	TGCGCCAGCAGCCAAGATGTATCGGGATTCAATCAGCCCCAGCATTTT
-	-	TRBV7-2	15	TRBJ2-3	CASSLDGVRTDTQYF	TGTGCCAGCAGCTTAGACGGGGTTCGCACAGATACGCAGTATTTT
-	-	TRBV5-1	16	TRBJ2-2	CASSQPPGERGGELFF	TGCGCCAGCAGCCAACCTCCGGGGGAAAGGGGCGGGGAGCTGTTTTTT
-	-	TRBV6-5	11	TRBJ1-2	CASSYGGGYTF	TGTGCCAGCAGTTACGGGGGCGGCTACACCTTC